A selection of T cell receptor beta chains follows, all from one sample in a study of T cell repertoires in cytomegalovirus infection. MiXCR, run by TCRdb on the reads, gives a single entry per CDR3 protein. This sample has 480,000 or so distinct CDR3 sequences, with approximately 10% found just once. Sample: PBMCs. The receptor source for this set is a human donor in good health (CMV status not recorded). Some clones in this sample may be carry-over from other donors' samples. Both conserved end residues are part of each CDR3. D genes are given only for firm matches. Expanded clones get a size class; other rows say once, few or many, or leave the size out.

TRBJ1-5	TRBV29-1	many	.	14	CSVVDTDSNQPQHF	TGCAGCGTTGTAGATACGGATAGCAATCAGCCCCAGCATTTT
TRBJ2-7	TRBV20-1	.	.	13	CSALTGLAYEQYF	TGCAGTGCTCTGACGGGGCTGGCGTACGAGCAGTACTTC
TRBJ2-2	TRBV6-2/TRBV6-3	.	TRBD2	15	CASNRLREGAGELFF	TGTGCCAGCAATCGCCTGCGGGAGGGCGCCGGGGAGCTGTTTTTT
TRBJ2-5	TRBV19	many	TRBD2	16	CASSSLAGALLQTQYF	TGTGCCAGTAGTTCCTTAGCGGGGGCCTTACTCCAGACCCAGTACTTC
TRBJ2-7	TRBV20-1	.	TRBD1	14	CSARDVRGLYEQYF	TGCAGTGCTAGAGATGTCAGGGGGCTATACGAGCAGTACTTC
TRBJ1-5	TRBV28	few	.	12	CASRVPGQPQHF	TGTGCCAGCAGGGTCCCCGGGCAGCCCCAGCATTTT
TRBJ2-7	TRBV7-9	many	.	16	CASSLGWDGRSYEQYF	TGTGCCAGCAGCTTAGGATGGGACGGCCGTTCCTACGAGCAGTACTTC
TRBJ2-7	TRBV11-2	.	.	14	CASSRSLGVYEQYF	TGTGCCAGCAGCAGAAGCCTCGGGGTCTACGAGCAGTACTTC
TRBJ1-5	TRBV25-1	few	.	14	CASSVLASGQPQHF	TGTGCCAGCAGTGTCCTTGCGTCAGGTCAGCCCCAGCATTTT
TRBJ1-3	TRBV28	.	.	15	CASSLTTASGNTIYF	TGTGCCAGCAGTTTGACGACAGCCTCTGGAAACACCATATATTTT
TRBJ1-2	TRBV29-1	.	TRBD1	16	CSVGDLGQGGGHGYTF	TGCAGCGTTGGAGACCTCGGACAGGGGGGGGGGCATGGCTACACCTTC
TRBJ2-1	TRBV7-3	.	.	16	CASSGVGRGVVGEQFF	TGTGCCAGCAGCGGAGTTGGGAGGGGGGTGGTTGGTGAGCAGTTCTTC
TRBJ2-3	TRBV24-1	few	TRBD2	21	CATSDPGLAGVDPSGTDTQYF	TGTGCCACCAGTGACCCTGGACTAGCGGGAGTCGACCCGTCTGGCACAGATACGCAGTATTTT
TRBJ1-5	TRBV10-3	few	.	14	CAIRGTGDDQPQHF	TGTGCCATAAGGGGAACGGGGGATGATCAGCCCCAGCATTTT
TRBJ2-1	TRBV5-1	few	TRBD2	13	CASSLGSGVEQFF	TGCGCCAGCAGCTTGGGTAGCGGGGTCGAGCAGTTCTTC
TRBJ2-7	TRBV11-2	many	TRBD2	18	CASSLERASGILSYEQYF	TGTGCCAGCAGCTTAGAGAGGGCTAGCGGAATCCTCTCCTACGAGCAGTACTTC
TRBJ2-3	TRBV27	.	TRBD2	16	CASSPKREGSLDTQYF	TGTGCCAGCAGTCCCAAGCGGGAGGGTTCCTTAGATACGCAGTATTTT
TRBJ2-7	TRBV20-1	few	TRBD2	14	CSARDLAGVGEQYF	TGCAGTGCTAGAGATCTAGCGGGAGTCGGCGAGCAGTACTTC
TRBJ2-1	TRBV28	many	TRBD2	16	CASTPTPPASGDEQFF	TGTGCCAGCACTCCCACCCCCCCCGCTAGCGGGGATGAGCAGTTCTTC
TRBJ1-5	TRBV7-8	many	.	15	CASSLNRISNQPQHF	TGTGCCAGCAGCTTAAACAGAATAAGCAATCAGCCCCAGCATTTT
TRBJ2-3	TRBV29-1	few	TRBD1	15	CSVGGTGGGTDTQYF	TGCAGCGTTGGAGGGACAGGGGGAGGCACAGATACGCAGTATTTT
TRBJ2-3	TRBV11-2	.	.	15	CASSLGGAITDTQYF	TGTGCCAGCAGCTTAGGGGGGGCCATAACAGATACGCAGTATTTT
TRBJ2-4	TRBV20-1	many	TRBD1	12	CSAADRANIQYF	TGCAGTGCTGCGGACAGGGCCAACATTCAGTACTTC
TRBJ1-4	TRBV12-3/TRBV12-4	many	TRBD1	15	CASSPTGGTNEKLFF	TGTGCCAGCAGTCCCACAGGGGGGACTAATGAAAAACTGTTTTTT
TRBJ1-6	TRBV20-1	few	TRBD1	16	CSAIPGQFRANSPLHF	TGCAGTGCTATTCCGGGACAGTTTCGGGCGAATTCACCCCTCCACTTT
TRBJ2-7	TRBV6-1	many	.	13	CASSEAVGREQYF	TGTGCCAGCAGTGAAGCGGTAGGGCGGGAGCAGTACTTC
TRBJ2-5	TRBV15	few	.	13	CATSRDPPETQYF	TGTGCCACCAGCAGAGATCCCCCAGAGACCCAGTACTTC
TRBJ1-2	TRBV7-9	many	TRBD1	14	CASSIGAGQLGYTF	TGTGCCAGCAGCATCGGGGCGGGACAGCTCGGCTACACCTTC
TRBJ2-5	TRBV7-2	many	TRBD2	19	CASSLGVSGGPHFEETQYF	TGTGCCAGCAGCTTAGGGGTTAGCGGGGGGCCCCACTTTGAAGAGACCCAGTACTTC
TRBJ2-1	TRBV27	many	.	11	CASSFGGEQFF	TGTGCCAGCAGTTTTGGGGGAGAGCAGTTCTTC
TRBJ2-5	TRBV29-1	many	TRBD1	13	CSVAGQGGETQYF	TGCAGCGTTGCGGGACAGGGAGGGGAGACCCAGTACTTC
TRBJ2-1	TRBV20-1	.	.	12	CSGGISYNEQFF	TGCAGTGGGGGGATCTCCTACAATGAGCAGTTCTTC
TRBJ2-2	TRBV20-1	.	TRBD2	15	CSAGGGGVFTGGLFF	TGCAGTGCTGGGGGGGGTGGGGTGTTCACCGGGGGGCTGTTTTTT
TRBJ2-1	TRBV5-1	.	TRBD2	15	CASSLGLAEPNEQFF	TGCGCCAGCAGCTTGGGACTAGCGGAGCCCAATGAGCAGTTCTTC
TRBJ2-1	TRBV24-1	many	.	12	CATSLGNNEQFF	TGTGCCACCAGTCTGGGTAACAATGAGCAGTTCTTC
TRBJ1-4	TRBV2	.	.	14	CASSVGGYNEKLFF	TGTGCCAGCAGTGTTGGGGGGTACAATGAAAAACTGTTTTTT
TRBJ2-7	TRBV28	few	.	17	CASSFPSDNPGTKRQYF	TGTGCCAGCAGTTTTCCCTCTGACAACCCGGGAACAAAGAGGCAGTACTTC
TRBJ1-1	TRBV29-1	many	.	13	CSGGGSMNTEAFF	TGCAGCGGGGGAGGAAGTATGAACACTGAAGCTTTCTTT
TRBJ2-1	TRBV7-6	few	.	13	CASARAEYNEQFF	TGTGCCAGCGCCAGGGCAGAATACAATGAGCAGTTCTTC
TRBJ1-2	TRBV30	few	.	14	CAWGLTGAHYGYTF	TGTGCCTGGGGCCTGACGGGAGCGCACTATGGCTACACCTTC
TRBJ2-1	TRBV7-3	.	TRBD2	15	CASSLRGGVDNEQFF	TGTGCCAGCAGCTTACGGGGGGGCGTCGACAATGAGCAGTTCTTC
TRBJ2-1	TRBV15	.	.	15	CATSTATVLYNEQFF	TGTGCCACCAGCACCGCGACGGTTTTATACAATGAGCAGTTCTTC
TRBJ2-1	TRBV3-1	few	.	13	CASSPSRRWEQFF	TGTGCCAGCAGCCCCTCTAGGCGGTGGGAGCAGTTCTTC
TRBJ2-7	TRBV11-3	many	.	14	CASSLDGTSYEQYF	TGTGCCAGCAGCTTAGATGGGACCTCCTACGAGCAGTACTTC
TRBJ2-1	TRBV12-3/TRBV12-4	many	.	11	CASSLQAVQFF	TGTGCCAGCAGTTTGCAGGCAGTGCAGTTCTTC
TRBJ2-1	TRBV7-9	many	TRBD2	16	CASSSLAGPAYNEQFF	TGTGCCAGCAGCTCCCTAGCGGGACCCGCCTACAATGAGCAGTTCTTC